This T cell receptor (beta chain) was documented in a study of blood T cell repertoires in COVID-19. Study-wide background: Samples came from the United States, Italy and Spain, spanning acute and convalescent COVID-19. PBMCs, B-cell-depleted T cells, or T cells provided the cDNA or gDNA that made up the material.

Authors' analysis steps: Estimation of nucleated cell counts was performed using reference gene primer amplification. Measured with immunoSEQ multiplex PCR; TCRdb has only the in-frame clones, and not every one. V and J calls and clone size are given by that table; D and trimming were obtained from the DNA. This table holds about 250,000 clones, about 90% found once. The CDR3 contains 18 residues. Germline V gives CDR1 MGHRA, CDR2 YSYEKL. The V segment lost 4 bases and the J segment 4 bases; nucleotides outside the gene matches: 16. Individuals drawn from under 30 US areas were about 18 to 90 years old.

The J gene is TRBJ2-3, the V gene TRBV4-1; 8 bases line up with TRBD2. Specimen: PBMCs or T cells enriched from blood (not recorded which). This TCR was recovered from a woman in her 30s with acute COVID-19. In DNA, the CDR3 is TGCGCCAGCAGCCCGGGAAGAGCGGGGGCCCTTGGGCCAGATACGCAGTATTTT. Translation: CASSPGRAGALGPDTQYF.